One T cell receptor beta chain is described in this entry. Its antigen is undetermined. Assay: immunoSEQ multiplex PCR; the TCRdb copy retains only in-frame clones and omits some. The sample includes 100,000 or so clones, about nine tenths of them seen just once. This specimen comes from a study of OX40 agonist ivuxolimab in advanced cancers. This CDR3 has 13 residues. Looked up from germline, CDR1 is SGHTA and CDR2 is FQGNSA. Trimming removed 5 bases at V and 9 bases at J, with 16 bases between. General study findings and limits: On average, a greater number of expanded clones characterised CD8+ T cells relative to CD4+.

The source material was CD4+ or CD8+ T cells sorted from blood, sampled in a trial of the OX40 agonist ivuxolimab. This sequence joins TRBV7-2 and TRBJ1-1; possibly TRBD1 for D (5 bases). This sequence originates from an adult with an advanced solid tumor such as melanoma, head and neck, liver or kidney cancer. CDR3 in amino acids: CASSLTGAEKAFF. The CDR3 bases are TGTGCCAGCAGCCTAACCGGGGCCGAGAAAGCTTTCTTT.